Listed below are T cell receptor beta chains from one sample, sequenced in a study of beta chain features in type 1 diabetes. Some clones are missing from TCRdb's copy, which holds only in-frame ones; the method was immunoSEQ multiplex PCR. Among about 110,000 clones listed, almost 40% were seen once. The specimen was stem cell memory CD4+ T cells from blood. These TCRs come from a young woman in good health. The CDR3 runs from the conserved cysteine through the conserved F or W. A D gene is named only where the DNA matches it firmly. Clone size, where shown, is once, few, many, or a class for clones that have expanded.

>TRBV5-6|few|TRBD1|TRBJ1-3
CASSHRGTGNTIYF
TGTGCCAGCAGTCACAGGGGGACTGGAAACACCATATATTTT
>TRBV7-3|.|TRBD2|TRBJ2-1
CASSLTSVPTIEQFF
TGTGCCAGCAGTCTAACTAGCGTTCCTACAATTGAGCAGTTCTTC
>TRBV28|.|TRBD1|TRBJ1-1
CASSPSTGGRFWTEAFF
TGTGCCAGCAGTCCCTCGACAGGGGGCCGGTTTTGGACTGAAGCTTTCTTT
>TRBV7-3|.|TRBD2|TRBJ2-2
CASSRGLAGSNTGELFF
TGTGCCAGCAGCAGGGGACTAGCGGGTTCTAACACCGGGGAGCTGTTTTTT
>TRBV15|few|.|TRBJ2-2
CATRAGFTGELFF
TGTGCCACCAGAGCCGGTTTCACCGGGGAGCTGTTTTTT
>TRBV6-5|.|.|TRBJ2-1
CASRRGSTYNEQFF
TGTGCCAGCAGGCGCGGGTCTACCTACAATGAGCAGTTCTTC
>TRBV5-1|.|TRBD1|TRBJ2-4
CASSLQGAKNIQYF
TGCGCCAGCAGCTTACAGGGGGCCAAAAACATTCAGTACTTC
>TRBV18|.|TRBD1|TRBJ2-7
CASSRDRVRIGEQYF
TGTGCCAGCTCCCGGGACAGGGTCCGAATCGGCGAGCAGTACTTC
>TRBV12-5|.|TRBD1|TRBJ1-2
CASGRDLDRVYGYTF
TGTGCTAGTGGCCGCGACCTCGACAGGGTCTATGGCTACACCTTC
>TRBV7-2|many|TRBD2|TRBJ2-3
CASSLRREGRDTQYF
TGTGCCAGCAGCTTACGGCGGGAGGGAAGAGATACGCAGTATTTT
>TRBV5-4|few|TRBD2|TRBJ2-3
CASFLRLAGTDTQYF
TGTGCCAGCTTTCTTCGCCTAGCGGGCACAGATACGCAGTATTTT
>TRBV4-1|.|TRBD2|TRBJ2-3
CASSRFGTSGTDTQYF
TGCGCCAGCAGCCGGTTCGGGACTAGCGGCACAGATACGCAGTATTTT
>TRBV28|.|.|TRBJ2-1
CASSRRGLAVDEQFF
TGTGCCAGCAGCCGCCGGGGACTCGCTGTGGATGAGCAGTTCTTC
>TRBV30|.|TRBD1|TRBJ1-1
CACTKGAGTEAFF
TGTGCCTGTACGAAGGGGGCTGGGACTGAAGCTTTCTTT
>TRBV6-5|.|.|TRBJ2-7
CASSLGLVYEQYF
TGTGCCAGCAGTCTGGGACTTGTTTACGAGCAGTACTTC
>TRBV6-5|.|TRBD2|TRBJ2-5
CASSFSGRAQETQYF
TGTGCCAGCAGTTTCAGCGGGAGAGCTCAAGAGACCCAGTACTTC
>TRBV30|.|.|TRBJ1-5
CAWSREAYSNQPQHF
TGTGCCTGGAGTAGGGAGGCATATAGCAATCAGCCCCAGCATTTT
>TRBV10-3|.|.|TRBJ1-2
CAIKAGNYGYTF
TGTGCCATCAAGGCAGGGAACTATGGCTACACCTTC
>TRBV27|.|.|TRBJ2-7
CASSDPGQIPYEQYF
TGTGCCAGCAGCGATCCGGGACAAATCCCCTACGAGCAGTACTTC
>TRBV7-9|.|TRBD1|TRBJ1-1
CASSFTGASAFF
TGTGCCAGCAGCTTTACAGGGGCTTCGGCTTTCTTT
>TRBV27|few|TRBD1|TRBJ2-7
CASRTRGQYEQYF
TGTGCCAGCAGAACCCGGGGACAGTACGAGCAGTACTTC
>TRBV6-5|few|.|TRBJ1-2
CASSGVLNYGYTF
TGTGCCAGCTCCGGGGTCCTTAACTATGGCTACACCTTC
>TRBV5-6|few|TRBD2|TRBJ2-2
CASQPRTSGEWELFF
TGTGCCAGCCAACCCCGGACTAGCGGTGAATGGGAGCTGTTTTTT
>TRBV4-3|.|TRBD1|TRBJ1-5
CASSHRTGDNQPQHF
TGCGCCAGCAGCCATCGGACAGGGGACAATCAGCCCCAGCATTTT
>TRBV2|once|.|TRBJ2-3
CASSQWPDTQYF
TGTGCCAGCAGTCAGTGGCCGGATACGCAGTATTTT
>TRBV7-6|.|TRBD2|TRBJ2-7
CASSYLPSGSYEQYF
TGTGCCAGCAGCTACTTACCTAGCGGTTCCTACGAGCAGTACTTC
>TRBV28|few|TRBD1|TRBJ2-6
CASSSGTGLFSGANVLTF
TGTGCCAGCAGTTCGGGGACAGGGTTATTCTCTGGGGCCAACGTCCTGACTTTC
>TRBV11-1|.|.|TRBJ1-1
CASSLHQGNTEAFF
TGTGCCAGCAGCTTACATCAGGGAAACACTGAAGCTTTCTTT
>TRBV7-9|few|.|TRBJ2-5
CASSLVRQGGTQYF
TGTGCCAGCAGCTTAGTGCGGCAGGGAGGGACCCAGTACTTC
>TRBV7-2|.|TRBD2|TRBJ2-7
CASSLARGGGAYEQYF
TGTGCCAGCAGCTTAGCGCGCGGCGGGGGAGCTTACGAGCAGTACTTC
>TRBV7-9|.|TRBD2|TRBJ2-1
CASSLGGTINEQFF
TGTGCCAGCAGCTTAGGAGGGACTATCAATGAGCAGTTCTTC
>TRBV18|few|TRBD2|TRBJ2-4
CASSPSGTSGHIQYF
TGTGCCAGCTCACCAAGCGGGACTAGCGGGCACATTCAGTACTTC
>TRBV5-1|.|TRBD1|TRBJ1-2
CASSLGQVNYGYTF
TGCGCCAGCAGCCTGGGACAGGTTAACTATGGCTACACCTTC
>TRBV28|few|TRBD2|TRBJ2-1
CASRVLAGGDYNEQFF
TGTGCCAGCAGAGTTTTAGCGGGAGGCGACTACAATGAGCAGTTCTTC
>TRBV7-3|few|TRBD2|TRBJ2-7
CASSSRPVDAGGPGNEQYF
TGTGCCAGCAGCTCCCGTCCAGTTGATGCGGGAGGGCCAGGGAACGAGCAGTACTTC
>TRBV28|once|.|TRBJ2-3
CASSLAGQTDTQYF
TGTGCCAGCAGTTTAGCGGGACAGACAGATACGCAGTATTTT
>TRBV20-1|few|.|TRBJ2-5
CSAVQETQYF
TGCAGTGCCGTACAAGAGACCCAGTACTTC
>TRBV7-2|few|TRBD1|TRBJ1-3
CASSSVPGQGYSGNTIYF
TGTGCCAGCAGCTCGGTACCGGGACAGGGGTACTCTGGAAACACCATATATTTT
>TRBV28|.|TRBD1|TRBJ2-6
CASSGTGRSGANVLTF
TGTGCCAGCAGCGGGACAGGCCGCTCTGGGGCCAACGTCCTGACTTTC
>TRBV28|.|.|TRBJ2-3
CASSPNTDTQYF
TGTGCCAGCAGTCCCAACACAGATACGCAGTATTTT
>TRBV7-2|.|TRBD2|TRBJ2-7
CASSLVSVGAGGREQYF
TGTGCCAGCAGCTTAGTTAGTGTGGGAGCGGGAGGCCGAGAGCAGTACTTC
>TRBV5-5|.|.|TRBJ1-5
CASSFLSAREDWKAQHF
TGTGCCAGCAGCTTTTTGTCGGCTCGGGAGGATTGGAAGGCCCAGCATTTT
>TRBV28|few|TRBD1|TRBJ1-2
CASNRPSRQGYAYGYTF
TGTGCCAGCAATCGGCCCAGCCGACAGGGGTATGCCTATGGCTACACCTTC
>TRBV5-1|.|TRBD1|TRBJ2-5
CASSPHRGETQYF
TGCGCCAGCAGCCCCCACAGGGGAGAGACCCAGTACTTC
>TRBV2|.|.|TRBJ2-3
CASSVRSHPRADTQYF
TGTGCCAGCAGTGTGCGAAGCCACCCGAGAGCAGATACGCAGTATTTT
>TRBV5-1|.|.|TRBJ2-3
CASSPSADTQYF
TGCGCCAGCAGCCCATCGGCAGATACGCAGTATTTT
>TRBV19|few|TRBD1|TRBJ2-2
CASSMLDRDTGELFF
TGTGCCAGTAGCATGCTAGACAGGGACACCGGGGAGCTGTTTTTT
>TRBV28|few|TRBD1|TRBJ1-2
CASSPMGQGAGYGYTF
TGTGCCAGCAGTCCGATGGGACAGGGGGCGGGCTATGGCTACACCTTC
>TRBV27|few|.|TRBJ2-5
CASSRRPGTQYF
TGTGCCAGCAGCCGGCGACCAGGAACCCAGTACTTC
>TRBV7-2|few|TRBD2|TRBJ2-7
CASSSASGRYEQYF
TGTGCCAGCAGCTCCGCTAGCGGGAGGTACGAGCAGTACTTC
>TRBV4-1|few|TRBD2|TRBJ2-5
CASSQKQPGLAAGGTQYF
TGCGCCAGCAGCCAAAAGCAACCGGGACTAGCGGCTGGAGGGACCCAGTACTTC
>TRBV6-1|.|TRBD2|TRBJ2-5
CASSGPAGNFQETQYF
TGTGCCAGCAGTGGCCCAGCGGGAAACTTCCAAGAGACCCAGTACTTC
>TRBV28|.|.|TRBJ2-7
CASSTRQYEQYF
TGTGCCAGCAGTACCCGACAGTACGAGCAGTACTTC
>TRBV6-6|.|TRBD2|TRBJ2-7
CASSAAGTISYEQYF
TGTGCCAGCAGTGCCGCCGGGACTATTAGCTACGAGCAGTACTTC
>TRBV7-9|few|TRBD2|TRBJ2-1
CASSRAHSGRAYNEQFF
TGTGCCAGCAGCCGGGCACATAGCGGGAGGGCTTACAATGAGCAGTTCTTC